The subject of this entry is one T cell receptor beta chain. V lost 6 bases to trimming and J lost 4 bases, with 12 bases between them. Per germline, CDR1 DFQATT and CDR2 SNEGSKA (reference sequence). CDR3 length: 12 amino acids. Breast cancer patients provided tissue from their axillary draining lymph nodes. These data are taken from a study of breast tumors, draining lymph nodes, adjacent tissues. MiXCR, run by TCRdb on the multiplex PCR reads, gives a single entry per CDR3 protein. Of roughly 86,000 distinct CDR3 sequences listed, roughly a fifth are singletons. The V call is TRBV20-1, the J call TRBJ2-5; perhaps TRBD2 as D (5 bases). Sequenced material: axillary lymph node tissue. This sequence originates from a female donor with breast cancer. Some clones in this sample may be carry-over from other donors' samples. CDR3 bases: TGCAGTGCCACCCCTCGGGGAGAGACCCAGTACTTC. It specifies CSATPRGETQYF.